This T cell receptor (beta chain) originates from a study of T cells after yellow fever vaccination. In the study overall: Fractions of low cell number were prepared using SMART-Seq v4 Ultra Low Input.

Overall study results and limits: The study noted that FACS-sorted repertoires could contain abundant clonotypes contaminating from the bulk population. Though it reached lower strength, the secondary response hit its peak faster, day 5 versus 15.

This clonotype has just a few counts. Its target is not known. Germline loops: CDR1 SEHNR, CDR2 FQNEAQ (reference sequence). V was clipped by 3 bases and J by 9 bases; unmatched bases: 8. The CDR3 consists of 16 residues. Universal primer sites and UMIs were introduced during 5'RACE template-switching synthesis of TCR cDNA. TCRdb reprocessed the 5' RACE reads via MiXCR and lists one record per CDR3 protein. Here the sample spans about 350,000 distinct CDR3 sequences, about 12% being singletons. The material sequenced was CD4+ T cells sorted from PBMCs, taken 15 days after the yellow fever booster vaccination. This sequence originates from a young man who received the YFV17D yellow fever vaccine. This sequence joins TRBV7-9 and TRBJ2-1; TRBD2 matches at 13 bases. The chain's CDR3 is CASSFSGTSGEVEQFF. In DNA, the CDR3 is TGTGCCAGCAGCTTCTCCGGGACTAGCGGGGAGGTTGAGCAGTTCTTC.